This T cell receptor beta chain was sequenced during a study of T cell repertoires in cytomegalovirus infection. Across the whole study: Carrying CMV and the relevant HLA type showed in public TCR beta signatures. Overall study findings and caveats: HLA-C-restricted CMV clonotypes gave the most frequent clonotype in two of eight donors.

Details on this clonotype: Its antigen is not identified.

Trimming took off 5 bases at V and 3 bases at J, with 8 bases between the two ends. CDR3 length equals 13 residues. The germline gives CDR1 SGHVS, CDR2 FQNEAQ. TCRdb reprocessed the reads with MiXCR, giving one entry per CDR3 protein. The data hold 550,000 to 700,000 distinct CDR3 sequences, with roughly 43% observed a single time. The chain uses TRBV7-8 and TRBJ2-1, with D unresolved. The sample in question was cultured PBMCs, obtained from culture after CMV antigen stimulation. The clonotype was recovered from a human donor in good health (CMV status not recorded). Some clones in this sample may be carry-over from other donors' samples. Here the CDR3 reads CASSNVDYNEQFF. CDR3 bases: TGTGCCAGCAGCAATGTTGACTACAATGAGCAGTTCTTC. The full variable domain, its missing parts supplied by reference TRBV7-8 and TRBJ2-1, is GAGVSQSPRYKVAKRGQDVALRCDPISGHVSLFWYQQALGQGPEFLTYFQNEAQLDKSGLPSDRFFAERPEGSVSTLKIQRTQQEDSAVYLCASSNVDYNEQFFGPGTRLTVL.